The text below deals with one T cell receptor beta chain. Its antigen has not been determined. No quality values exist for individual bases; no much larger clone is one base distant. The data derive from a study of cytomegalovirus exposure and HLA in healthy donors (TCRdb year 2017). Concerning the study at large: An earlier analysis of 587 of the donors reported 276 Gb of sequence data and about 120 million unique TCR beta sequences obtained from approximately 180 million T cells. An early release that covered about 600 HLA-typed donors contained approximately 300 gigabases of sequencing data and roughly 84 million unique TCR sequences. The genetic ancestry cluster associated with self-reported Caucasian donors included around 76% of the 398 genotyped donors. The study was designed to test whether signatures of past pathogen exposure could be identified by cataloging public T cell receptors. The T cell repertoires of 666 subjects were profiled by immunosequencing and related to cytomegalovirus serostatus. A separate validation cohort of about 110 different subjects was used in addition to the 666-subject first cohort. To predict cytomegalovirus infection status, the study combined high-throughput TCR immunosequencing, statistical association of individual TCRs with disease status, and machine learning. In a later analysis, previously published TCR beta repertoires from hundreds of donors were re-analyzed and high-resolution HLA genotyping was added so that TCR occurrence patterns could be studied. Rather than drawing on any new phenotypic data, the later analysis identified candidate immune exposures from TCR beta sequences and the way those sequences occurred across donors. An earlier analysis of around 580 of the donors used high-throughput TCR beta sequencing to judge whether each TCR beta V gene segment behaved as functional or pseudogenic. Donor age, sex, ethnicity and CMV serostatus were collected together with the repertoire data. A later genetic analysis used genome-wide SNP genotypes for about 65% of the roughly 670 donors, treating that subset as a discovery cohort. Every repertoire in the discovery cohort had been generated on one and the same sequencing platform. Class I and class II HLA loci were covered by the typing at four-digit resolution. Typing coverage differed by locus: A, B, C, DRB1 and DQB1 were typed in roughly 620-630 donors, DQA1 in about 560, DPA1 in some 600, and DPB1 in just under 490. Four to six DR-DQ haplotypes were handled as single units for association and clustering, since linkage in the cohort was strong. On average, around 240,000 unique TCR beta nucleotide sequences were sequenced per donor among a few hundred genotyped donors of the cohort, with around 19% of those sequences being non-productive.

The library was made by the immunoSEQ multiplex PCR assay. For the multiplex PCR, a mixture combining 60 forward primers for TCR Vbeta segments and 13 reverse primers for TCR Jbeta segments was used. The CDR3 region of rearranged TCR beta genes was amplified from genomic DNA by a multiplex PCR assay. The amplified TCR beta libraries were sequenced on the Illumina HiSeq System as 87-base-pair reads. The original pipeline was this. In a later analysis, tens of millions of unique TCR beta chains were counted across the approximately 620 repertoires, and around 10 million of these chains were shared by at least two donors. Raw reads were error-corrected and collapsed into unique sequences by a nearest-neighbor algorithm in which closely related sequences were merged to remove PCR and sequencing errors. V, D and J gene segments were assigned by aligning CDR3 sequences to IMGT reference sequences. For a sequence to be retained, a match of at least six nucleotides was required to both a V gene segment and a J gene segment. A rearrangement counted as productive if the CDR3 had no stop codons and remained in frame with V and J, and every other rearrangement counted as non-productive. CDR3 was defined by IMGT convention, running from the second conserved V-encoded cysteine to the conserved J-encoded phenylalanine. The earlier analysis of about 560 of the donors excluded any sequence lacking an unambiguous match to a single V gene segment. In an earlier analysis of 587 of the donors, V segments were called functional above 56.7% productive rearrangements and were called segregating when the between-donor standard deviation exceeded 5%. A statistical classification framework was built for diagnosing cytomegalovirus status from the catalog of TCR beta chain sequences. V and J gene assignment, in a later analysis, came from comparing TCR nucleotide sequences with IMGT/GENE-DB human TR gene sequences. A later analysis assigned CDR3 sequences and most-parsimonious VDJ recombination scenarios with the TCRdist pipeline. In a later analysis, each TCR beta chain was defined by its CDR3 amino acid sequence together with its V-gene family, and reads lacking a unique V-gene family were excluded. A later analysis removed nearly 600 highly shared, low-generation-probability nucleotide sequences to deal with suspected cross-contamination and a sequencing artifact. For each public chain, a later analysis derived a clonal expansion index from normalized ranks of inferred template counts within each repertoire. In a later analysis, generation probabilities were computed with a VDJ recombination model fitted to out-of-frame rearrangements, and the resulting probabilities were checked against IGoR. In a later analysis, hypergeometric tests were used to score TCR-TCR, TCR-HLA and TCR-CMV co-occurrence, with a repertoire-size bias correction applied to TCR pairs. In a later analysis, false discovery rates were estimated by permuting HLA or CMV assignments 20 times. A later analysis grouped co-occurring TCRs with DBSCAN, adding TCRdist sequence similarity when clustering within HLA-allele-positive subsets. Repertoires with fewer than 30,000 or more than 120,000 public chains, plus five repertoires with anomalous nucleotide sharing, were excluded from co-occurrence clustering. Entries here come from immuneACCESS through TCRdb and include only in-frame sequences with V and J called. Some clones fail to appear in such tables; in the studies checked, an unresolved V gene covers under half of the shortfall, and the cause of the remainder is unknown. Clone size and V and J calls were adopted from that table, with D and trimming inferred from the DNA. Within this sample are some 200,000 clones, with around 80% of them counted one time only. The top ten constitute about 2.2% of the sample.

The cohort consisted of approximately 670 healthy bone marrow donors. All cohort members were sampled while nominally healthy, although unrecorded immune exposures were likely present. The donor tested CMV seronegative and was one of the 352 seronegative cohort members. Each donor provided a peripheral blood sample, and peripheral blood mononuclear cells were used for TCR beta sequencing. The Qiagen DNeasy Blood Extraction Kit was used to extract genomic DNA from the blood cell samples. General conclusions and limits of the study: A later genetic analysis associated a missense DCLRE1C variant with V-gene and J-gene trimming of TCR beta chains, and an independent cohort replicated the association. Across donors, most TCR sequences were observed very rarely, whereas some public TCRs were present in many individuals. Correlated functional status among segregating V segments might reflect linkage disequilibrium, but an unknown experimental factor could not be ruled out. Because HLA typing was missing for some donors at each locus, association tests included only the typed subset. This cohort had only TCR beta chains sequenced, and the lack of alpha or paired-chain data limited which features could be detected. In a later analysis, the rate of TCR association differed among HLA loci, with DRB1 alleles having the most associated TCRs and HLA-C alleles having the fewest. Broadly in line with IMGT annotations, most TCR beta V segments showed up in productive rearrangements about 87% or about 30% of the time in an earlier analysis of a few hundred of the donors. The presence/absence analyses assumed that sequencing depth was roughly uniform across donors, and that assumption may not be true. Strong co-occurrence of HLA alleles, especially DR and DQ, made assigning TCR associations to individual alleles difficult. A total of fewer than 200 TCR beta chains were listed by the study as associated with cytomegalovirus. Approximately 18 rarely observed V segments, including chromosome 9 orphons, were excluded from the earlier analysis of a few hundred of the donors because counts were too low. In a later analysis, about 16,000 TCR beta sequences were associated with specific HLA alleles at a false discovery rate of 0.05. A further reported finding was that TCR beta sequences accurately predicted the HLA-A and HLA-B alleles for most subjects in the first cohort. The sequencing pipeline was judged likely to have produced a cluster of highly shared sequence variants as a technical artifact. In a later analysis, most CMV-associated TCR beta chains were found to appear HLA-restricted, with HLA associations seemingly driven largely by CMV exposure. The classifier was reported to diagnose cytomegalovirus status with high specificity and sensitivity in both the original and validation cohorts. According to a later genetic analysis, donors in an Asian-associated ancestry cluster had fewer N-insertions in productive TCRs than the approximately 700-donor mean. Several of the top co-occurrence clusters appeared to be linked to parvovirus B19, influenza, CMV and Epstein-Barr virus, according to a later analysis. In a later analysis, HLA-associated TCR beta chains showed more clonal expansion and lower generation probabilities than non-associated chains that were equally common. In vitro tests confirmed that a few of the cytomegalovirus-associated TCR beta chains recognize cytomegalovirus antigens. CMV serostatus was the only immune exposure information available for the cohort. The authors suggested that the approach could potentially be generalized to other disease states and immunological phenotypes.

The receptor's source is a woman aged 25 to 39 in good health and CMV-seronegative. The sample consisted of PBMCs.

The base sequence is TGTGCCAGCAGTTATCCCGGACACAACACTGAAGCTTTCTTT. This sequence encodes CASSYPGHNTEAFF. Here the chain combines TRBV28 and TRBJ1-1; TRBD1 is perhaps the D gene, given 5 matching bases. The V and J ends are trimmed by 4 bases and 2 bases, leaving 11 bases between them. From the germline V gene, CDR1 is MDHEN and CDR2 is SYDVKM. Reading from cysteine to phenylalanine, the CDR3 counts 14 amino acids. Just the 42-base CDR3 DNA is kept, in frame starting at base 1.